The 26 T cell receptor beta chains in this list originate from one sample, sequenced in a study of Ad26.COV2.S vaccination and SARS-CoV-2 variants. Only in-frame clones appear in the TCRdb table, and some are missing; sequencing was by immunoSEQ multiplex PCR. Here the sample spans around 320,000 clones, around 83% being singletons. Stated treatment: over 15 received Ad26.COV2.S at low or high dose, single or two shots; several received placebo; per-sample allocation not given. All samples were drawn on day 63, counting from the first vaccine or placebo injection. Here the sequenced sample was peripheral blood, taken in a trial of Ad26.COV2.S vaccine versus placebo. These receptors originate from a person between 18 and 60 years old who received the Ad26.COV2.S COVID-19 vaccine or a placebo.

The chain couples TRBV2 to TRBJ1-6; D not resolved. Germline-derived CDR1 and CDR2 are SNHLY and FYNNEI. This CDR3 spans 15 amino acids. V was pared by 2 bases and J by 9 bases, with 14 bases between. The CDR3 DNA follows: TGTGCCAGCAGTGAATGGGAGGGTGGTGGTTCACCCCTCCACTTT. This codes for CASSEWEGGGSPLHF.

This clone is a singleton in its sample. The CDR3 DNA sequence: TGCGCCAGCAGCCAAGAAGTCAGGTCCTACGAGCAGTACTTC. Translation gives CASSQEVRSYEQYF. The rearrangement links TRBV4-3 to TRBJ2-7; no firm D call. The CDR3 extends over 14 amino acids. Germline V lookup: CDR1 LGHNA, CDR2 YSLEER. V was cut by 0 bases and J by 1 base, with 7 bases left in between.

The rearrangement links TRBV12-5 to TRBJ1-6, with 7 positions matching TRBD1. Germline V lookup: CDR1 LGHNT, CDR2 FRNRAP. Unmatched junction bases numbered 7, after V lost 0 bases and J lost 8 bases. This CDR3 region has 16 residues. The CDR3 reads CASGLVLGQEHSPLHF. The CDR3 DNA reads TGTGCTAGTGGTTTGGTACTCGGACAGGAGCATTCACCCCTCCACTTT.

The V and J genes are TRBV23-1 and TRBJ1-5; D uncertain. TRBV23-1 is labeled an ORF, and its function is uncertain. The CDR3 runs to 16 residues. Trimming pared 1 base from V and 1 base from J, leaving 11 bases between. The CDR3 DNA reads TGCGCCAGCAGTCAATTAAGTTCCGGAAGCAATCAGCCCCAGCATTTT. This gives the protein CASSQLSSGSNQPQHF.

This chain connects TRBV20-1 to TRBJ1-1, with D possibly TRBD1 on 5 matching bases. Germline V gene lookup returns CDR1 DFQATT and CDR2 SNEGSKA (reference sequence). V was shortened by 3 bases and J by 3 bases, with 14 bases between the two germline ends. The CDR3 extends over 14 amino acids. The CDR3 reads CSASGRRGDTEAFF. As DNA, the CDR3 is TGCAGTGCTAGTGGTAGGCGGGGGGACACTGAAGCTTTCTTT.

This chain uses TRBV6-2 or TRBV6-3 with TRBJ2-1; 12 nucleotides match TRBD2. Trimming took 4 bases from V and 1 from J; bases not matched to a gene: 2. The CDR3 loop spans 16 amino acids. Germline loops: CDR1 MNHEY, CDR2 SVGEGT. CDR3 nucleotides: TGTGCCAGCAGTTCCCTAGCGGGGGGGTCCTACAATGAGCAGTTCTTC. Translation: CASSSLAGGSYNEQFF.

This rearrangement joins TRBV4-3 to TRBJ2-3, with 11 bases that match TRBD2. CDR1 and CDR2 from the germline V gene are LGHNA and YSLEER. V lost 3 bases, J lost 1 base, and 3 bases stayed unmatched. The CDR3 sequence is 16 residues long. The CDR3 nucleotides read TGCGCCAGCAGCCAGTTACTAGCGGGGGGCACAGATACGCAGTATTTT. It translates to CASSQLLAGGTDTQYF.

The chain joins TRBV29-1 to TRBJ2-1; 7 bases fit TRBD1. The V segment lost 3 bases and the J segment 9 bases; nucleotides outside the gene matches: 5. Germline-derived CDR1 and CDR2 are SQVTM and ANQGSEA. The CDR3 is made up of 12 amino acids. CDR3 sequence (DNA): TGCAGCGTTGACGGACAGGTCGGTGAGCAGTTCTTC. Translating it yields CSVDGQVGEQFF.

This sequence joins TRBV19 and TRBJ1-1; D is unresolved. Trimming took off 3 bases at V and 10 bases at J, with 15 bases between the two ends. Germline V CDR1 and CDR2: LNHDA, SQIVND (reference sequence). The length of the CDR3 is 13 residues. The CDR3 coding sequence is TGTGCCAGTAGTATTAGTTTACGACGTCCAGCTTTCTTT. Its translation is CASSISLRRPAFF.

The DNA for the CDR3 is TGCGCCAGCAGCCAAGATCCTCTTCAGGGCGCCACTGAAGCTTTCTTT. Its protein product is CASSQDPLQGATEAFF. The chain combines TRBV4-3 with TRBJ1-1; weak D call: TRBD1 (5 bases). Germline V gene data show CDR1 as LGHNA and CDR2 as YSLEER. The CDR3 is 16 residues long. V lost 0 bases, J lost 4 bases, and 15 bases lay in between.

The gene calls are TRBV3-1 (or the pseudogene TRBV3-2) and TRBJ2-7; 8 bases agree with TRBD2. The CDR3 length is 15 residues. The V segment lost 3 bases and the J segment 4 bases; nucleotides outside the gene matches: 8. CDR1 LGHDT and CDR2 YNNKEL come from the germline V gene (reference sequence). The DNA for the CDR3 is TGTGCCAGCAGCCACCTAGCGGGCTTGTCTTACGAGCAGTACTTC. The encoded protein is CASSHLAGLSYEQYF.

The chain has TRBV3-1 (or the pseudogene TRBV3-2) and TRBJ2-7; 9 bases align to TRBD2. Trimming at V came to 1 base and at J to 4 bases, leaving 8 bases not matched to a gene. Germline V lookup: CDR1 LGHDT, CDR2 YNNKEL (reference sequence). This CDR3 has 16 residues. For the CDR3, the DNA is TGTGCCAGCAGCCAAGGGGGTGCGGGGGGGCGGTACGAGCAGTACTTC. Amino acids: CASSQGGAGGRYEQYF.

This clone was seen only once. As DNA, the CDR3 is TGTGCCAGCTCACAACAGGGGGCGAACACTGAAGCTTTCTTT. Amino acids: CASSQQGANTEAFF. This chain connects TRBV18 to TRBJ1-1; 9 nucleotides agree with TRBD1. The CDR3 consists of 14 residues. V was clipped by 4 bases and J by 1 base; unmatched bases: 1. The germline V gene encodes CDR1 KGHSH and CDR2 LQKENI.

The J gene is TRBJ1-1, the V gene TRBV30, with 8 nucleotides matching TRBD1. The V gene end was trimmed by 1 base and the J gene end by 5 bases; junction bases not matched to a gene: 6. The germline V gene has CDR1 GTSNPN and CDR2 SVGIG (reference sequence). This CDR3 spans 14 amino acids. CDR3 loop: CAWSATGGWTEAFF. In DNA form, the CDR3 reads TGTGCCTGGAGTGCCACAGGGGGTTGGACTGAAGCTTTCTTT.

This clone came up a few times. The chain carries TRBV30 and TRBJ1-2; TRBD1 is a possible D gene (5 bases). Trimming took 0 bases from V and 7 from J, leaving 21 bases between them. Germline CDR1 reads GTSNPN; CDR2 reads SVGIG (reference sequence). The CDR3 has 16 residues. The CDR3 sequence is CAWSVLWGRESGGYTF. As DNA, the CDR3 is TGTGCCTGGAGTGTACTGTGGGGCAGGGAGTCGGGTGGCTACACCTTC.

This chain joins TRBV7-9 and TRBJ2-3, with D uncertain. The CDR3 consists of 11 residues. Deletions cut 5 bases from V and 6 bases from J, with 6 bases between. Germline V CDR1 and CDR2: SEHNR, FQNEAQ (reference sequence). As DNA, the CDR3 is TGTGCCAGCAGCGCGGCCGATACGCAGTATTTT. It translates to CASSAADTQYF.

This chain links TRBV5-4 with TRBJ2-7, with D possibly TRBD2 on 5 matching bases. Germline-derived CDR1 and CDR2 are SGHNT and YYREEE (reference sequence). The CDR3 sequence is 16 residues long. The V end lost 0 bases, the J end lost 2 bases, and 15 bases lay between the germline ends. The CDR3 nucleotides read TGTGCCAGCAGCTTGGAGGGCAGGCTCGGGACCTACGAGCAGTACTTC. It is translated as CASSLEGRLGTYEQYF.

CDR3 residues: CAWSVRGTIKPNTEAFF. The CDR3, as DNA: TGTGCCTGGAGTGTCAGGGGGACCATAAAACCTAACACTGAAGCTTTCTTT. The rearrangement uses TRBV30 and TRBJ1-1; TRBD1 agrees at 7 bases. Per the germline V gene, CDR1 is GTSNPN and CDR2 is SVGIG (reference sequence). Trimming at V came to 0 bases and at J to 2 bases, leaving 12 bases not matched to a gene. The length of the CDR3 is 17 residues.

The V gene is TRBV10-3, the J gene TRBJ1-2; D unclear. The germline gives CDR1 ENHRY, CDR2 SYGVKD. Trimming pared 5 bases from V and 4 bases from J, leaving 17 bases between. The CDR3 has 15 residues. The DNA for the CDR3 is TGTGCCATCAGTTCCTATGACCGCCGGCCCTATGGCTACACCTTC. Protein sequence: CAISSYDRRPYGYTF.

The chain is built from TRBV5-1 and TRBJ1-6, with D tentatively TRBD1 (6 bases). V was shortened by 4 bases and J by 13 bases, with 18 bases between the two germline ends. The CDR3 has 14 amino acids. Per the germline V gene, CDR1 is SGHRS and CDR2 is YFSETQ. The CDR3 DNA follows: TGCGCCAGCAGCCCCGGGACACCATTGGGGCCCCTCCACTTT. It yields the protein CASSPGTPLGPLHF.

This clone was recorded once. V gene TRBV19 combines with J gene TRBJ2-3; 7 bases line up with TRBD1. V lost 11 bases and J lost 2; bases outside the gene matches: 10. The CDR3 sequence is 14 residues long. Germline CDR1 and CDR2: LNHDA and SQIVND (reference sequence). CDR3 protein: CASRSGTATDTQYF. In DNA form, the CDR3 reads TGTGCCTCGCGATCCGGGACAGCCACAGATACGCAGTATTTT.

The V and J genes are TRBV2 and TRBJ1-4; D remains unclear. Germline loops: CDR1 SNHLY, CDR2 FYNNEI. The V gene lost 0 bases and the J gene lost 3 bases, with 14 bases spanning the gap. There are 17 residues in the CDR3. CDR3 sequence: CASSEALLRVANEKLFF. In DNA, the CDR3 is TGTGCCAGCAGTGAAGCGCTTCTGAGGGTGGCTAATGAAAAACTGTTTTTT. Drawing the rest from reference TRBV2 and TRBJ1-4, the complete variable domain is EPEVTQTPSHQVTQMGQEVILRCVPISNHLYFYWYRQILGQKVEFLVSFYNNEISEKSEIFDDQFSVERPDGSNFTLKIRSTKLEDSAMYFCASSEALLRVANEKLFFGSGTQLSVL.

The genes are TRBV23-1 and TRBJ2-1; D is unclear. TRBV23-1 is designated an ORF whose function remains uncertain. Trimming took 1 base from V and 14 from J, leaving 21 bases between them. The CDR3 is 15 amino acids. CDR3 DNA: TGCGCCAGCAGTCAATGCCGGAAGTACCTATGCCCCAAGTTCTTC. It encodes CASSQCRKYLCPKFF.

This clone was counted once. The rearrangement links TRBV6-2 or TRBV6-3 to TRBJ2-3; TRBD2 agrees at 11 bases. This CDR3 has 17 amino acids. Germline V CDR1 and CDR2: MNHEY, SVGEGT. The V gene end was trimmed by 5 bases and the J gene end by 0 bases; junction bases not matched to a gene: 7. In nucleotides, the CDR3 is TGTGCCAGCAGTCTTGGACTAGCGGGTGCTAGCACAGATACGCAGTATTTT. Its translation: CASSLGLAGASTDTQYF.

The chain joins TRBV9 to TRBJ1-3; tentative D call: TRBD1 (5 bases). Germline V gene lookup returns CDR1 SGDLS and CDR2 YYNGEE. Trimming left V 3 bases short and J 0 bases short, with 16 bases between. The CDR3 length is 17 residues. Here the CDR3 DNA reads TGTGCCAGCAGCGCGCCAGGTAACAGGTCCTCTGGAAACACCATATATTTT. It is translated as CASSAPGNRSSGNTIYF. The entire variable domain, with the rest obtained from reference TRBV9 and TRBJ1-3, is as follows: DSGVTQTPKHLITATGQRVTLRCSPRSGDLSVYWYQQSLDQGLQFLIQYYNGEERAKGNILERFSAQQFPDLHSELNLSSLELGDSALYFCASSAPGNRSSGNTIYFGEGSWLTVV.

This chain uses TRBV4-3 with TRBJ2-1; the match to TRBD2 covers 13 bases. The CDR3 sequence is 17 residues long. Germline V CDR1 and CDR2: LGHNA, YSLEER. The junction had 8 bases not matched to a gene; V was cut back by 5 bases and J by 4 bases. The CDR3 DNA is TGCGCCAGCAGCTCCTGGACTAGCGGGGGCTTGTACAATGAGCAGTTCTTC. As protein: CASSSWTSGGLYNEQFF.